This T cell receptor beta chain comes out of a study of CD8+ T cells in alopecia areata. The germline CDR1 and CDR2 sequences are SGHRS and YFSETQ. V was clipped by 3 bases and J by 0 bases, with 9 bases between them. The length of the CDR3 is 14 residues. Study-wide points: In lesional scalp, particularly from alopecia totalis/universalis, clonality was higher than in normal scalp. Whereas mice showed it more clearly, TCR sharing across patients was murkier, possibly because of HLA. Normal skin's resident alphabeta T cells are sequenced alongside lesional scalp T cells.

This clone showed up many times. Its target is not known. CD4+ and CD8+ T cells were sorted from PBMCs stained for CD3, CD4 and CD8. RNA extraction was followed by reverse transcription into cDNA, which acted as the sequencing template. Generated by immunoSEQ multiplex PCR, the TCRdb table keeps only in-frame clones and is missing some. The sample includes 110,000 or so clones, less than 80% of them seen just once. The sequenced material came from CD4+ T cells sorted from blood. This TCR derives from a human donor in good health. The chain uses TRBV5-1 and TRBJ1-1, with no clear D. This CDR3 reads CASSSGRMNTEAFF. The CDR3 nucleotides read TGCGCCAGCAGCTCCGGACGGATGAACACTGAAGCTTTCTTT.